The clone carrying this T cell receptor (beta chain) came up a few times. Its antigen is unknown. Germline CDR1 reads MNHEY; CDR2 reads SVGAGI. CDR3 length: 11 residues. V was cut by 11 bases and J by 5 bases, with 12 bases left in between. The table came from immunoSEQ multiplex PCR; TCRdb's copy has only in-frame clones and leaves some out. The sample lists 100,000 to 150,000 clones, about 89% occurring once. The data derive from a study of T cell responses to AZD1222 COVID-19 vaccine. General study points: No repertoire was sampled before or during the peak T cell response, only after it. The study found Spike-specific TCR breadth and depth rose after two AZD1222 doses.

Sequencing used peripheral blood, obtained on day 0 of AZD1222 vaccination. The rearrangement joins TRBV6-5 to TRBJ1-1; D gene ambiguous. The origin of this receptor is an adult in good health. CDR3 nucleotides: TGTGCCTGTATACGGGAAACTGAAGCTTTCTTT. It specifies CACIRETEAFF.